The 20 T cell receptor beta chains presented below share a single source sample, sequenced in a study of preoperative IRX-2 immunotherapy in early breast cancer. Treatment in this sample: preoperative locoregional IRX-2 cytokine immunotherapy. Repertoires were generated with immunoSEQ multiplex PCR, while TCRdb's copy carries only in-frame clones and drops some. The table has about 26,000 clones, roughly 90% seen once. The biological material was taken from a patient treated with IRX-2 immunotherapy. Receptors originate from a human donor with breast cancer.

This chain uses TRBV6-8 with TRBJ2-7; 14 bases map to TRBD2. This CDR3 spans 16 amino acids. V lost 6 bases, J lost 7 bases, and 11 bases stayed unmatched. CDR1 and CDR2 from the germline V gene are MNHGY and SAAAGT. This CDR3 is CASRPKGTSGRKEQYF. CDR3 coding DNA: TGTGCCAGCAGGCCTAAAGGGACTAGCGGGAGAAAGGAGCAGTACTTC.

The chain combines TRBV12-5 with TRBJ2-1; 8 nucleotides line up with TRBD1. Looked up from germline, CDR1 is LGHNT and CDR2 is FRNRAP. With 6 bases clipped from V and 2 bases from J, the junction kept 6 bases outside the gene matches. The CDR3 runs 15 residues. The CDR3 sequence is CASGLNRGTYNEQFF. The CDR3 coding sequence is TGTGCTAGTGGACTCAACAGGGGGACCTACAATGAGCAGTTCTTC.

The chain combines TRBV28 with TRBJ2-5; no clear D gene. Germline-derived CDR1 and CDR2 are MDHEN and SYDVKM. Trimming removed 2 bases from V and 4 bases from J, with 8 bases in between. The CDR3 sequence is 13 residues long. CDR3 region: CASSLASVETQYF. CDR3 nucleotides: TGTGCCAGCAGTTTAGCCTCCGTAGAGACCCAGTACTTC.

This chain links TRBV25-1 with TRBJ2-6, with D unresolved. Trimming left V 4 bases short and J 4 bases short, with 11 bases between. Germline V gene sequence: CDR1 MGHDK, CDR2 SYGVNS. CDR3 length equals 15 residues. CDR3 nucleotide sequence: TGTGCCAGCAGTGGTACATGGGTAGGGGCCAACGTCCTGACTTTC. Residues: CASSGTWVGANVLTF.

The J gene is TRBJ1-1, the V gene TRBV18; D perhaps matches TRBD1 (5 bases). Trimming cost V 3 bases and J 0 bases, with 14 bases left between them. There are 16 residues in the CDR3. Germline V CDR1 and CDR2: KGHSH, LQKENI. CDR3 loop: CASSPPGLRMNTEAFF. CDR3 nucleotides: TGTGCCAGCTCACCCCCAGGGTTAAGGATGAACACTGAAGCTTTCTTT.

The gene calls are TRBV7-9 and TRBJ2-7, with D perhaps matching TRBD2 (6 bases). From germline, CDR1 is SEHNR and CDR2 FQNEAQ (reference sequence). There are 13 residues in the CDR3. V lost 4 bases and J 7 bases, leaving 14 bases between the germline ends. The CDR3 nucleotides are TGTGCCAGCAGCTCCCGGGAGCCGAGGGAGCAGTACTTC. Its translation is CASSSREPREQYF.

The J gene is TRBJ2-7, the V gene TRBV5-4; no reliable D call. V shed 3 bases and J shed 3 bases, with 4 bases lying between them. This CDR3 has 11 residues. Germline loops: CDR1 SGHNT, CDR2 YYREEE (reference sequence). CDR3 bases: TGTGCCAGCAGCTCGAACTACGAGCAGTACTTC. It is translated as CASSSNYEQYF.

The chain carries TRBV5-4 and TRBJ1-4, with TRBD1 identical over 9 bases. The length of the CDR3 is 15 residues. Germline CDR1 is SGHNT and CDR2 is YYREEE (reference sequence). Trimming at V came to 0 bases and at J to 8 bases, leaving 5 bases not matched to a gene. The CDR3: CASSLGGQGNEKLFF. The CDR3 DNA reads as TGTGCCAGCAGCTTGGGGGGACAGGGAAACGAAAAACTGTTTTTT.

J is TRBJ2-1 and V is TRBV11-3; 7 bases fit TRBD2. Germline CDR1 is SGHNT and CDR2 is YENEEA. The V segment lost 8 bases and the J segment 7 bases; nucleotides outside the gene matches: 11. The CDR3 runs to 14 residues. The CDR3 bases are TGTGCCAGCGGTAGCGGGCGTCTGGGAAATGAGCAGTTCTTC. Its translation is CASGSGRLGNEQFF.

This chain uses TRBV7-8 with TRBJ2-1; D not certain. The germline V gene has CDR1 SGHVS and CDR2 FQNEAQ. The CDR3 runs to 15 residues. Trimming left V 1 base short and J 2 bases short, with 9 bases between. The chain's CDR3 is CASSLETTTYNEQFF. CDR3 nucleotides: TGTGCCAGCAGCTTAGAAACGACCACCTACAATGAGCAGTTCTTC.

The chain joins TRBV6-5 to TRBJ2-1, with D perhaps given as TRBD1 or TRBD2 (5 bases each). Germline V lookup: CDR1 MNHEY, CDR2 SVGAGI. The CDR3 consists of 13 residues. Trimming cost V 5 bases and J 9 bases, with 14 bases left between them. The CDR3 reads CASSLTKGTEQFF. The CDR3 DNA reads as TGTGCCAGCAGTCTAACAAAGGGGACTGAGCAGTTCTTC.

The chain links TRBV10-3 to TRBJ2-7; 9 nucleotides match TRBD1. The CDR3 has 15 amino acids. Germline V gene sequence: CDR1 ENHRY, CDR2 SYGVKD. V dropped 10 bases and J dropped 0; count of bases not matched to a gene: 10. CDR3 sequence reads: CATRDRGQGSYEQYF. The DNA of the CDR3 is TGTGCCACCAGGGATAGGGGACAGGGCTCCTACGAGCAGTACTTC.

This chain connects TRBV5-1 to TRBJ2-7; no definite D call. CDR1 is SGHRS, CDR2 YFSETQ, per germline. V dropped 0 bases and J dropped 5 bases, with 12 bases sitting between them. The CDR3 spans 14 residues. CDR3 residues: CASSLGARVDEQYF. CDR3 coding DNA: TGCGCCAGCAGCTTGGGGGCTAGAGTGGACGAGCAGTACTTC.

This chain links TRBV5-6 with TRBJ2-1, with a possible D match to TRBD2 (6 bases). Germline lookup yields CDR1 SGHDT and CDR2 YYEEEE. The CDR3 covers 16 residues. The V end was cut by 4 bases, the J end by 1 base, with 15 bases between. The CDR3 DNA is TGTGCCAGCAGCGGAATTAGCGGAGAATCCTACAATGAGCAGTTCTTC. Its translation: CASSGISGESYNEQFF. Looking up the rest from reference TRBV5-6 and TRBJ2-1 gives the full variable domain: DAGVTQSPTHLIKTRGQQVTLRCSPKSGHDTVSWYQQALGQGPQFIFQYYEEEERQRGNFPDRFSGHQFPNYSSELNVNALLLGDSALYLCASSGISGESYNEQFFGPGTRLTVL.

V gene TRBV10-3 combines with J gene TRBJ2-5; the match to TRBD1 covers 9 bases. Germline lookup yields CDR1 ENHRY and CDR2 SYGVKD. The CDR3 has 14 amino acids. J gave up 5 bases and V 5 bases, and 6 bases lay outside the gene matches. In nucleotides, the CDR3 is TGTGCCATCAGTCAACAGGGGGCTTCGGAGACCCAGTACTTC. It translates to CAISQQGASETQYF.

This chain links TRBV16 with TRBJ2-7; 7 bases map to TRBD1. The CDR3 is 14 residues long. V was clipped by 2 bases and J by 3 bases; unmatched bases: 4. Germline assignment: CDR1 KGHSY and CDR2 FQNENV. CDR3 sequence reads: CASSQRAGGYEQYF. CDR3 in DNA: TGTGCCAGCAGCCAACGGGCAGGGGGCTACGAGCAGTACTTC.

The J gene is TRBJ2-2, the V gene TRBV5-1; 8 bases line up with TRBD1. Losses at the gene ends were 6 bases for V and 4 bases for J; bases not matched to a gene: 2. The CDR3 consists of 13 residues. Germline loops: CDR1 SGHRS, CDR2 YFSETQ. The CDR3 sequence: CASTQGVTGELFF. In nucleotides, the CDR3 is TGCGCCAGCACACAGGGGGTCACCGGGGAGCTGTTTTTT.

The chain couples TRBV5-4 to TRBJ2-7; 9 bases fit TRBD1. This CDR3 contains 15 residues. Germline CDR1 reads SGHNT; CDR2 reads YYREEE (reference sequence). J was trimmed by 5 bases and V by 2 bases; bases with no gene match: 8. The CDR3 region has the DNA TGTGCCAGCAGCTTTTTCGGACAGGGGAACGACGAGCAGTACTTC. Translated, it gives CASSFFGQGNDEQYF.

J is TRBJ1-2 and V is TRBV30, with a tentative D call TRBD1 (6 bases). The CDR3 extends over 16 amino acids. The V gene lost 0 bases and the J gene lost 8 bases, with 22 bases spanning the gap. The germline V gene has CDR1 GTSNPN and CDR2 SVGIG (reference sequence). CDR3 bases: TGTGCCTGGAGTGTACGGCAGGGGTCCTACCAAGGGGGCTACACCTTC. Its protein product is CAWSVRQGSYQGGYTF.

The chain is built from TRBV6-1 and TRBJ2-7; TRBD1 might be the D (5 bases). The germline V and J ends were trimmed by 2 bases and 7 bases, with 12 bases remaining between them. The CDR3 consists of 13 residues. The germline CDR1 and CDR2 sequences are MNHNS and SASEGT. The chain's CDR3 is CASSERRGTEQYF. The CDR3 coding sequence is TGTGCCAGCAGTGAACGTAGGGGCACGGAGCAGTACTTC.